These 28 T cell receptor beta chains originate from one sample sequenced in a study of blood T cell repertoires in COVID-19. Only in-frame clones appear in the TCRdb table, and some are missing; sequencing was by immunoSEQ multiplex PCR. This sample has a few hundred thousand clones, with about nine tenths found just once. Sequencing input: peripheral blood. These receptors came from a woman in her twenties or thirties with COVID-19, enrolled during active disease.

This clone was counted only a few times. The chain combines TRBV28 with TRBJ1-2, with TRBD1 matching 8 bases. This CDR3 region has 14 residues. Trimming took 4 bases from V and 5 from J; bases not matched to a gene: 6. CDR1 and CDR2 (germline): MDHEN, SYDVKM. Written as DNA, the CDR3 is TGTGCCAGCAGTTCGCAGGGGGCTGGATATGGCTACACCTTC. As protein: CASSSQGAGYGYTF.

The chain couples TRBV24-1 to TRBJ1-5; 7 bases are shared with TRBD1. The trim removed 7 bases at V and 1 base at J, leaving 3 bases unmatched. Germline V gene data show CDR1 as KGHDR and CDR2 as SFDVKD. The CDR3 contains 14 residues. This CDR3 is CATSRGYSNQPQHF. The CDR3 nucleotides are TGTGCCACCAGCAGGGGGTACAGCAATCAGCCCCAGCATTTT.

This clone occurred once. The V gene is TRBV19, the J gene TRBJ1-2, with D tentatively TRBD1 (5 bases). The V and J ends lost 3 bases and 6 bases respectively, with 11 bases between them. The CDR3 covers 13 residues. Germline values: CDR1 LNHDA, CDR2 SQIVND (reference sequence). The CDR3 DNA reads TGTGCCAGTAGTATGCCCCCGGGGGATGGCTACACCTTC. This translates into CASSMPPGDGYTF.

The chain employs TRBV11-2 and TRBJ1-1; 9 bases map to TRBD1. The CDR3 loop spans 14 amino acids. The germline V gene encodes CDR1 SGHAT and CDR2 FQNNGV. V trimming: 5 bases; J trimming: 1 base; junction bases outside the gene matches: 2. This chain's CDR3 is CASSGQGPNTEAFF. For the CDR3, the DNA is TGTGCCAGCAGCGGACAGGGGCCGAACACTGAAGCTTTCTTT.

The CDR3 sequence: CALGQREGLTGELFF. The CDR3 nucleotides read TGTGCCCTCGGTCAACGGGAGGGCCTTACCGGGGAGCTGTTTTTT. The chain recombines TRBV28 with TRBJ2-2; 8 nucleotides align to TRBD2. Per the germline V gene, CDR1 is MDHEN and CDR2 is SYDVKM. V dropped 11 bases and J dropped 5; count of bases not matched to a gene: 13. This CDR3 region has 15 residues.

The CDR3 is CASSRDRVDTGELFF. CDR3 nucleotide sequence: TGTGCCAGCAGCCGGGACAGGGTGGACACCGGGGAGCTGTTTTTT. The rearrangement links TRBV7-2 to TRBJ2-2; TRBD1 matches 9 bases. The CDR3 is 15 amino acids. The trim removed 5 bases at V and 3 bases at J, leaving 4 bases unmatched. CDR1 is SGHTA and CDR2 is FQGNSA in the germline V gene.

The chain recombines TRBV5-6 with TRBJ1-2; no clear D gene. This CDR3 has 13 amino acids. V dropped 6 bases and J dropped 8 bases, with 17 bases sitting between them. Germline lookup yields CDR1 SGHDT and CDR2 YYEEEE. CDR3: CASIVFGVGGYTF. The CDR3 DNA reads TGTGCCAGCATAGTTTTCGGTGTGGGCGGCTACACCTTC. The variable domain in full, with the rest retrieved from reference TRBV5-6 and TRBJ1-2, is DAGVTQSPTHLIKTRGQQVTLRCSPKSGHDTVSWYQQALGQGPQFIFQYYEEEERQRGNFPDRFSGHQFPNYSSELNVNALLLGDSALYLCASIVFGVGGYTFGSGTRLTVV.

CDR3: CASSPPGLAGESRVDTQYF. The CDR3 DNA reads TGTGCCAGCAGTCCCCCCGGACTAGCGGGAGAGTCAAGGGTAGATACGCAGTATTTT. The chain links TRBV5-4 to TRBJ2-3; 13 bases fit TRBD2. The germline CDR1 and CDR2 sequences are SGHNT and YYREEE (reference sequence). This CDR3 has 19 residues. Unmatched junction bases numbered 17, after V lost 5 bases and J lost 5 bases.

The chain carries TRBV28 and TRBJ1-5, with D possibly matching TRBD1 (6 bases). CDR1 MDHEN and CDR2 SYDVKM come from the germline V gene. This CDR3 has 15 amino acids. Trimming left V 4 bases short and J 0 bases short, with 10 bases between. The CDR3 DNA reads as TGTGCCAGCAGTTCGGGACACTATAGCAATCAGCCCCAGCATTTT. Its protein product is CASSSGHYSNQPQHF.

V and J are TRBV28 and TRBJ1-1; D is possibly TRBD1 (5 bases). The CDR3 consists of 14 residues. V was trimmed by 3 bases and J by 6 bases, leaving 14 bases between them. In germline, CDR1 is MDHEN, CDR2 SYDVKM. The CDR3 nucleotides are TGTGCCAGCAGTTTGAGACAGCCCCCCGCTGAAGCTTTCTTT. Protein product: CASSLRQPPAEAFF.

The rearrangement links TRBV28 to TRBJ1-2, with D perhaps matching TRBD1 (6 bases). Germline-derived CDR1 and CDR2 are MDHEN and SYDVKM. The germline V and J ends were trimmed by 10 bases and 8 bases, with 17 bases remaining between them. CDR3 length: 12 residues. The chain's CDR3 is CAIPLGGGGYTF. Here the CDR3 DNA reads TGTGCCATTCCCCTAGGCGGGGGCGGCTACACCTTC.

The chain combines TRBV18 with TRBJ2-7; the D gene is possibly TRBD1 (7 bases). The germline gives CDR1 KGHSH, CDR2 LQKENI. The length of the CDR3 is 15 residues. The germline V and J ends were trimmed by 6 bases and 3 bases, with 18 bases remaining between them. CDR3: CASSRGREGFYEQYF. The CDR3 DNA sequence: TGTGCCAGCTCGAGGGGGCGGGAAGGTTTCTACGAGCAGTACTTC. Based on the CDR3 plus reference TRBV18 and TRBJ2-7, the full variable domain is NAGVMQNPRHLVRRRGQEARLRCSPMKGHSHVYWYRQLPEEGLKFMVYLQKENIIDESGMPKERFSAEFPKEGPSILRIQQVVRGDSAAYFCASSRGREGFYEQYFGPGTRLTVT.

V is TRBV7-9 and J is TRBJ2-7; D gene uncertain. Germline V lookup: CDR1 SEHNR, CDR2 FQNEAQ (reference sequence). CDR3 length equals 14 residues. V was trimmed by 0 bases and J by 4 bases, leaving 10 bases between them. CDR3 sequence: CASSLASLTYEQYF. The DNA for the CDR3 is TGTGCCAGCAGCTTAGCTAGCCTGACTTACGAGCAGTACTTC.

CDR3 nucleotide sequence: TGTGCCACCAGTGAACTAGACTACAATGAGCAGTTCTTC. Translation: CATSELDYNEQFF. The V gene is TRBV24-1, the J gene TRBJ2-1, with a tentative D call TRBD2 (5 bases). From germline, CDR1 is KGHDR and CDR2 SFDVKD. The CDR3 runs to 13 residues. With 4 bases removed from V and 3 bases from J, the gap between germline ends came to 6 bases.

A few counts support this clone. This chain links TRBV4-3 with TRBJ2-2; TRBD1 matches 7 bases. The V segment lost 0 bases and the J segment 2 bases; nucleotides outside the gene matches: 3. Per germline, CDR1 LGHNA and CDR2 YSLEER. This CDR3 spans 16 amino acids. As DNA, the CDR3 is TGCGCCAGCAGCCAAGATTCAGGGGGAAACACCGGGGAGCTGTTTTTT. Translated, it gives CASSQDSGGNTGELFF.

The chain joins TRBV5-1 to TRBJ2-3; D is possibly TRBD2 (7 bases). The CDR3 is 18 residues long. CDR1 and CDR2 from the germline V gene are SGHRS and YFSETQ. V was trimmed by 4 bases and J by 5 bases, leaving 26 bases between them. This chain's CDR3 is CASSPFGGGAGKEDTQYF. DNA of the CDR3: TGCGCCAGCAGCCCCTTTGGGGGGGGCGCGGGAAAAGAAGATACGCAGTATTTT.

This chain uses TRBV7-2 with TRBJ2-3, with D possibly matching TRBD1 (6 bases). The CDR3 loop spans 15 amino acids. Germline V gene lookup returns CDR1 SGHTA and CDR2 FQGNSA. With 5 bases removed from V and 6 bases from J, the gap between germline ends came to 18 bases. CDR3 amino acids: CASSPDSGAVDTQYF. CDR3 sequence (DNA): TGTGCCAGCAGCCCGGACAGCGGAGCTGTGGATACGCAGTATTTT.

CDR3 protein: CASGDRIETQYF. CDR3 coding DNA: TGTGCCAGCGGGGACAGAATAGAGACCCAGTACTTC. This chain joins TRBV2 and TRBJ2-5; 7 positions match TRBD1. This CDR3 contains 12 residues. Germline V lookup: CDR1 SNHLY, CDR2 FYNNEI. Germline trimming cut 8 bases from V and 4 bases from J; bases unmatched to any gene: 4.

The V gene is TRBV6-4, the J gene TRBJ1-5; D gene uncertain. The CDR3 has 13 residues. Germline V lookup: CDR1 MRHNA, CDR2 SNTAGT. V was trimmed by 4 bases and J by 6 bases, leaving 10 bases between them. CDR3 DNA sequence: TGTGCCAGCAGTGCGGAGATAGGTCAGCCCCAGCATTTT. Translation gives CASSAEIGQPQHF.

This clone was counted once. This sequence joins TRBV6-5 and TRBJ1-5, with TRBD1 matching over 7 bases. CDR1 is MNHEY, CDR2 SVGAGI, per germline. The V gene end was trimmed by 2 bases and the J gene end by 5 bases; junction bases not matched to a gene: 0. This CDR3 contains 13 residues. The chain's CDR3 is CASSYGTDQPQHF. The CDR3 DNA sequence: TGTGCCAGCAGTTACGGGACAGATCAGCCCCAGCATTTT.

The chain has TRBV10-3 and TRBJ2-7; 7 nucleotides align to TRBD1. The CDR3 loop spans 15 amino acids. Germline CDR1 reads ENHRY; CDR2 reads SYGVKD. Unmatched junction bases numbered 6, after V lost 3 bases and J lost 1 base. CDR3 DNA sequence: TGTGCCATCAGTGATAAAGGGACAGTGTCCTACGAGCAGTACTTC. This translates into CAISDKGTVSYEQYF.

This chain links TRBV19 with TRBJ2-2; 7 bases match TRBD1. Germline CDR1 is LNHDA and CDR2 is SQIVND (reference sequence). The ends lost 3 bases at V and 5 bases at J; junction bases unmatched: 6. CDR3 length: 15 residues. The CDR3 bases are TGTGCCAGTAGTATCGCGGCAGGGGGAACCGGGGAGCTGTTTTTT. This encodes CASSIAAGGTGELFF.

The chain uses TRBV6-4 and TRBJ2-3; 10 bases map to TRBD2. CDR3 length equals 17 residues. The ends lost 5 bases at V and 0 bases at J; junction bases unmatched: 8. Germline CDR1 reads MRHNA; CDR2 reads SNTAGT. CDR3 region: CASSRSGRAWSTDTQYF. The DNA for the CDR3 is TGTGCCAGCAGTAGGAGCGGGAGGGCCTGGAGCACAGATACGCAGTATTTT.

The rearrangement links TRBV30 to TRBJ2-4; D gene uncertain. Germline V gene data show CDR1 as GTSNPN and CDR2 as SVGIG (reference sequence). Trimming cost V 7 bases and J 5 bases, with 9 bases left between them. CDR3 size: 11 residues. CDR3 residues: CAYSRENIQYF. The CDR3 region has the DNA TGTGCCTACTCTCGGGAAAACATTCAGTACTTC.

CDR3 amino acids: CASSLVGSGYEQYF. CDR3 coding DNA: TGCGCCAGCAGCTTGGTTGGTAGCGGCTACGAGCAGTACTTC. The gene calls are TRBV5-1 and TRBJ2-7, with TRBD2 as a possible D gene (6 bases). The CDR3 has 14 amino acids. Germline CDR1 reads SGHRS; CDR2 reads YFSETQ. V was shortened by 0 bases and J by 3 bases, with 10 bases between the two germline ends.

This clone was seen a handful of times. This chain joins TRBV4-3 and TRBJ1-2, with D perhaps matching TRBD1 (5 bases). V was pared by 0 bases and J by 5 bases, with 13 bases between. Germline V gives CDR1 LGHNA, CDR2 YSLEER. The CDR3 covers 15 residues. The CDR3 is CASSQDPTTEYGYTF. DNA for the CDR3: TGCGCCAGCAGCCAAGATCCGACGACAGAATATGGCTACACCTTC.

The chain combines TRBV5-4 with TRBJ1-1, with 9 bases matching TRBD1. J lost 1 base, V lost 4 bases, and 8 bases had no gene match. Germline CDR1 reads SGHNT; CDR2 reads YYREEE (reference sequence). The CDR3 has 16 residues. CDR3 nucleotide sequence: TGTGCCAGCAGCGCCCTGGGACAGGGACAGAACACTGAAGCTTTCTTT. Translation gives CASSALGQGQNTEAFF.

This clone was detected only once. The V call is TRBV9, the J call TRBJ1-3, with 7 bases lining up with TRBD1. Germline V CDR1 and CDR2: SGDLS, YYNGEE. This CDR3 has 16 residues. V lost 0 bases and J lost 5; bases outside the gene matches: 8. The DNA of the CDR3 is TGTGCCAGCAGCGTAGGGGACAGTTCCCTTCGAAACACCATATATTTT. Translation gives CASSVGDSSLRNTIYF.